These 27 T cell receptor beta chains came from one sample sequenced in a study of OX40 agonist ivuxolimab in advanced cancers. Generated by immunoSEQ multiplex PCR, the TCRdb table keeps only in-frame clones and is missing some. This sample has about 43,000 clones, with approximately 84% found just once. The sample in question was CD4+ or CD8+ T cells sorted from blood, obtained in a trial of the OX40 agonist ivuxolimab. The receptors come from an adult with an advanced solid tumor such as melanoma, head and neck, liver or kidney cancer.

The CDR3 DNA sequence: TGTGCCAGCAGCGTATTGTTGACTAGCGGGAGCCACAATGAGCAGTTCTTC. Protein sequence: CASSVLLTSGSHNEQFF. This chain joins TRBV9 and TRBJ2-1; 12 bases match TRBD2. CDR3 length: 17 residues. V gave up 1 base and J gave up 5 bases; unmatched junction bases: 7. The V gene's germline CDR1 is SGDLS and CDR2 YYNGEE.

The CDR3 DNA reads as TGTGCCAGCAGTTACGAGGGGTTGGGGAACACTGAAGCTTTCTTT. Its protein is CASSYEGLGNTEAFF. V and J are TRBV6-5 and TRBJ1-1; perhaps TRBD1 as D (5 bases). Trimming cost V 2 bases and J 1 base, with 11 bases left between them. Germline CDR1 MNHEY, CDR2 SVGAGI. The CDR3 is made up of 15 amino acids.

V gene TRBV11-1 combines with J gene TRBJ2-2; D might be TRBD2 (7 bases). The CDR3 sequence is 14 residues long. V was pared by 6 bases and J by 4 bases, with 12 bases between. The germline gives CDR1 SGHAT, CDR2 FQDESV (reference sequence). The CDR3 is CASSGGAATGELFF. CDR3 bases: TGTGCCAGCAGTGGGGGGGCAGCCACCGGGGAGCTGTTTTTT.

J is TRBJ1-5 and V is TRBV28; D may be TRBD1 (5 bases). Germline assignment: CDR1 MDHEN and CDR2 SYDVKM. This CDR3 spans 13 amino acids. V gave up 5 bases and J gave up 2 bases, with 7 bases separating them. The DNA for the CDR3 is TGTGCCAGCAGTGAGACAGGCAATCAGCCCCAGCATTTT. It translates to CASSETGNQPQHF.

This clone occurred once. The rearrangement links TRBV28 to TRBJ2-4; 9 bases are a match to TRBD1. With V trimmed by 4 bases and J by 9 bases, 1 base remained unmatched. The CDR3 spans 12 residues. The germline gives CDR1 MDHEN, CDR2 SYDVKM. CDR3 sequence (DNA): TGTGCCAGCAGTTCGGGACAGGGCATTCAGTACTTC. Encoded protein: CASSSGQGIQYF.

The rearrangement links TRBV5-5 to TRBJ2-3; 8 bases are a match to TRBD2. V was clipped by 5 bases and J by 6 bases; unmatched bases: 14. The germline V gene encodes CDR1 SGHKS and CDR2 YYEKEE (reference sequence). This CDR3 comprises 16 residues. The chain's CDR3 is CASRSRGTAGGDTQYF. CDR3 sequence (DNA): TGTGCCAGCAGATCCCGAGGGACGGCGGGAGGCGATACGCAGTATTTT.

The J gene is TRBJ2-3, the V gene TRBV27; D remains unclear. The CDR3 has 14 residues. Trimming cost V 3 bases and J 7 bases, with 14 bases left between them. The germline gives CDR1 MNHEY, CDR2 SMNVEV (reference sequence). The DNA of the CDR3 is TGTGCCAGCAGTTTGAAGTCCGGATGGAATACGCAGTATTTT. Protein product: CASSLKSGWNTQYF.

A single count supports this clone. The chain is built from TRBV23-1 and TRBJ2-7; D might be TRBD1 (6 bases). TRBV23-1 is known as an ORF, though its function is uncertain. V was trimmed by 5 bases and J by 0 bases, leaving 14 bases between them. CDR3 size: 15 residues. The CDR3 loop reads CASSSLGGYSYEQYF. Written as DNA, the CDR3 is TGCGCCAGCAGTTCGTTAGGGGGATACTCCTACGAGCAGTACTTC.

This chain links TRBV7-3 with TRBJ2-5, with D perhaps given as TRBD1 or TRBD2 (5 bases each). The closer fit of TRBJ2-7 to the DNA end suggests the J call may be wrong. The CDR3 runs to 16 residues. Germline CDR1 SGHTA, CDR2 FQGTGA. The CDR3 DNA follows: TGTGCCAGCAGCTTAGGTGGGACCCACGGGCCCTACGAGCAGTACTTC. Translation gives CASSLGGTHGPYEQYF.

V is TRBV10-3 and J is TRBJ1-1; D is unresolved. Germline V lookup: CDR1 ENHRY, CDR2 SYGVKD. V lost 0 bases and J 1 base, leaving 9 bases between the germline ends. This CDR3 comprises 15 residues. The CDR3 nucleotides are TGTGCCATCAGTGAGTCGTTGACACCGAACACTGAAGCTTTCTTT. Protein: CAISESLTPNTEAFF.

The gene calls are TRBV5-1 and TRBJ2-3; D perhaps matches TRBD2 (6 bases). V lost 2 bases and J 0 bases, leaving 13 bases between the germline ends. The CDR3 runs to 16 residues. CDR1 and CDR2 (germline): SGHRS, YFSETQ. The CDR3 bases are TGCGCCAGCAGCTTCTCTAGCGATACTAGCACAGATACGCAGTATTTT. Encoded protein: CASSFSSDTSTDTQYF.

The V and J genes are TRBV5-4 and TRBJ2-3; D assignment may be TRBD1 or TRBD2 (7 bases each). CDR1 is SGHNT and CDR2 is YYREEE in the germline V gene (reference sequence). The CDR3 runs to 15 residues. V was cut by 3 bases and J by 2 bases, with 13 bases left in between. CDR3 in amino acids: CASSSQGGNTDTQYF. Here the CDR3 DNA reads TGTGCCAGCAGCTCCCAGGGGGGGAACACAGATACGCAGTATTTT.

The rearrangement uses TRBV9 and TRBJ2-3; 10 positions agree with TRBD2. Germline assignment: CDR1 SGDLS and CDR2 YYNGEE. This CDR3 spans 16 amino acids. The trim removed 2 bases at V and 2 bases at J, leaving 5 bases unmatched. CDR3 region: CASSVLAGDPTDTQYF. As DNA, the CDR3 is TGTGCCAGCAGCGTCCTAGCGGGGGACCCCACAGATACGCAGTATTTT.

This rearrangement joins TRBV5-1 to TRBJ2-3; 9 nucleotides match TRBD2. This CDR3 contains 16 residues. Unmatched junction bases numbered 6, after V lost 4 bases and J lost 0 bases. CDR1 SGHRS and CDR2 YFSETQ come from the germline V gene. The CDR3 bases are TGCGCCAGCAGCCTCCTAGCGGGGACTAGCACAGATACGCAGTATTTT. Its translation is CASSLLAGTSTDTQYF.

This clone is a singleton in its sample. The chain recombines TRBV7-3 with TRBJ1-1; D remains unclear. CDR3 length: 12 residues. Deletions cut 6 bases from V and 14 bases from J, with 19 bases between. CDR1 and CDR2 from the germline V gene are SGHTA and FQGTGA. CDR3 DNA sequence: TGTGCCAGCAGTCCAACCCCGGGGTATCCGTTCTTT. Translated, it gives CASSPTPGYPFF.

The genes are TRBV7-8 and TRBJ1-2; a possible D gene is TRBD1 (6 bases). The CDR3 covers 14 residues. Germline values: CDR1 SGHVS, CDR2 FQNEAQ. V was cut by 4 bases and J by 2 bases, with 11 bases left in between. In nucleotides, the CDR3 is TGTGCCAGCAGCTACGGCAGGGGCAACTATGGCTACACCTTC. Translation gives CASSYGRGNYGYTF.

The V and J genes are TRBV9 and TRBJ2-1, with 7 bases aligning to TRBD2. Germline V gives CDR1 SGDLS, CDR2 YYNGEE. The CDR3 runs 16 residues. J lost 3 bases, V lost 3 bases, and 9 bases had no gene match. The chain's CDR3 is CASSALAIRNYNEQFF. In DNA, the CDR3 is TGTGCCAGCAGCGCACTAGCGATTCGGAACTACAATGAGCAGTTCTTC. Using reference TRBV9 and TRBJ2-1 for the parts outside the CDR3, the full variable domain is DSGVTQTPKHLITATGQRVTLRCSPRSGDLSVYWYQQSLDQGLQFLIQYYNGEERAKGNILERFSAQQFPDLHSELNLSSLELGDSALYFCASSALAIRNYNEQFFGPGTRLTVL.

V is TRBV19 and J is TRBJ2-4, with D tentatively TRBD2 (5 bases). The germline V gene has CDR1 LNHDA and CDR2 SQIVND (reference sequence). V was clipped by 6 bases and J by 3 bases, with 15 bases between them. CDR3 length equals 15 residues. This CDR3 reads CASRNLEGVKNIQYF. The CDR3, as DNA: TGTGCCAGTAGAAACCTAGAGGGCGTCAAAAACATTCAGTACTTC.

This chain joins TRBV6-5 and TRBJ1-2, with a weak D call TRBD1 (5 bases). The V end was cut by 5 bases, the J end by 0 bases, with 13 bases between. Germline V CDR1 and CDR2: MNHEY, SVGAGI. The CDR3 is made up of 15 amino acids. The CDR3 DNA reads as TGTGCCAGCAGTCCCAACAGGCTCGCTAACTATGGCTACACCTTC. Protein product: CASSPNRLANYGYTF.

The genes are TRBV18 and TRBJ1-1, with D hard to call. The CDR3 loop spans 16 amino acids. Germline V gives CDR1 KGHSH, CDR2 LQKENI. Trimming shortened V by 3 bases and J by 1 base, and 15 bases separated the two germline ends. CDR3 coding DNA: TGTGCCAGCTCACCTCAAGCCGGGCAATCGAACACTGAAGCTTTCTTT. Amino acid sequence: CASSPQAGQSNTEAFF.

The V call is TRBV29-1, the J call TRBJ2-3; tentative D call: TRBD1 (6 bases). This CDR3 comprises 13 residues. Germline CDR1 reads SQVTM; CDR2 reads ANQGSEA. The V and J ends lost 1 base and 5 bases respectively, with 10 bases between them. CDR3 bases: TGCAGCGTTGAAGCAGGGGCTGGAGATACGCAGTATTTT. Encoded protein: CSVEAGAGDTQYF.

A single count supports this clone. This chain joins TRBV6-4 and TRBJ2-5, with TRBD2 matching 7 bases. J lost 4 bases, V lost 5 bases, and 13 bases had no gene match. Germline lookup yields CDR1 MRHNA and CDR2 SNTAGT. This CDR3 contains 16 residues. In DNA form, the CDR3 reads TGTGCCAGCAGTCCCCGAGGGGAGAGCGGGACAGAGACCCAGTACTTC. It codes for CASSPRGESGTETQYF.

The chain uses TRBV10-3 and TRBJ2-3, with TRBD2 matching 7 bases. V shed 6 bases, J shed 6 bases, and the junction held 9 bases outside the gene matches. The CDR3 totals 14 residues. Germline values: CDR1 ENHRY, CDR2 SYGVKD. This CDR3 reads CAIRLAAVPDTQYF. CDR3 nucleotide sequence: TGTGCCATCAGGCTAGCGGCGGTTCCCGATACGCAGTATTTT.

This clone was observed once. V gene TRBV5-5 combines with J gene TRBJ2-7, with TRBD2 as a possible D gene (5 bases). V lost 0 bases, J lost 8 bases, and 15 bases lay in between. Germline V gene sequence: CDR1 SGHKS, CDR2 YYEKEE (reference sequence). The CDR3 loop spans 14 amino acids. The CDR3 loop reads CASSLGTALSKQYF. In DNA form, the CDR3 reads TGTGCCAGCAGCTTGGGGACTGCCCTCTCGAAGCAGTACTTC.

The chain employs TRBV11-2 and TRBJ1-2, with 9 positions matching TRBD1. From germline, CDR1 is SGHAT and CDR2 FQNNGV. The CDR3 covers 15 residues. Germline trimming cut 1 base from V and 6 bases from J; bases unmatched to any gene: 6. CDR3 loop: CASSLVTGTGNGYTF. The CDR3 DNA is TGTGCCAGCAGCTTAGTTACCGGGACAGGGAATGGCTACACCTTC. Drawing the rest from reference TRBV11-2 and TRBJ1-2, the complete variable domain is EAGVAQSPRYKIIEKRQSVAFWCNPISGHATLYWYQQILGQGPKLLIQFQNNGVVDDSQLPKDRFSAERLKGVDSTLKIQPAKLEDSAVYLCASSLVTGTGNGYTFGSGTRLTVV.

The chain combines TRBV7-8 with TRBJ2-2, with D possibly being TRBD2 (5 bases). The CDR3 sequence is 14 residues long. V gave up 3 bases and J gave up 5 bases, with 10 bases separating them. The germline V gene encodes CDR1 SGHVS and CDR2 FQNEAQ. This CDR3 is CASSLFGETGELFF. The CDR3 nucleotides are TGTGCCAGCAGCTTGTTCGGGGAGACCGGGGAGCTGTTTTTT.

CDR3 nucleotides: TGCGCCAGCAGCGAGTGGGCTAACACCGGGGAGCTGTTTTTT. Translation gives CASSEWANTGELFF. This rearrangement joins TRBV5-1 to TRBJ2-2; D call uncertain. The CDR3 is 14 residues long. Germline values: CDR1 SGHRS, CDR2 YFSETQ. Trimming left V 4 bases short and J 2 bases short, with 9 bases between.